This entry concerns a single TCR beta chain. Its cognate antigen is unknown. The sample comes from a study of T cell responses to AZD1222 COVID-19 vaccine. Study outcomes and limitations: Donors in the cohort were predominantly white British and more often female, and clonal diversity was possibly underestimated. After the peak T cell response, and only then, were repertoires sampled. Mapped onto spike, vaccine-associated CD4 TCRs spanned it and were dominant at 160-218 and 743-854.

The protocol was immunoSEQ multiplex PCR, while the TCRdb copy is restricted to in-frame clones and leaves out a portion. The table records 150,000 or so clones, roughly 90% of them present only once. The receptor comes from an adult in good health. The source was peripheral blood, collected on day 0 of AZD1222 vaccination.

The CDR3 nucleotides read TGTGCCAGCAGCTTCGATGCAGATGAAAAACTGTTTTTT. It encodes CASSFDADEKLFF. The chain couples TRBV7-9 to TRBJ1-4; D is undetermined. Germline CDR1 SEHNR, CDR2 FQNEAQ (reference sequence). Trimming took off 3 bases at V and 6 bases at J, with 8 bases between the two ends. The CDR3 consists of 13 residues.